The 19 T cell receptor beta chains in this list originate from one sample, sequenced in a study of blood T cell repertoires in COVID-19. The protocol was immunoSEQ multiplex PCR, while the TCRdb copy is restricted to in-frame clones and leaves out a portion. The sample lists roughly 53,000 clones, 70% to 85% occurring once. The sequenced material came from peripheral blood. The source is a human donor in a cohort sampled during active COVID-19.

This clone was picked up one time. J is TRBJ1-4 and V is TRBV27; 8 bases are shared with TRBD1. V gave up 5 bases and J gave up 4 bases; unmatched junction bases: 3. The CDR3 spans 14 residues. Germline CDR1 reads MNHEY; CDR2 reads SMNVEV (reference sequence). The CDR3 is CASSLTGVNEKLFF. The CDR3 region has the DNA TGTGCCAGCAGTCTGACAGGGGTTAATGAAAAACTGTTTTTT.

The V gene is TRBV29-1, the J gene TRBJ2-1; no reliable D call. The CDR3 is 12 residues long. From germline, CDR1 is SQVTM and CDR2 ANQGSEA. The V end lost 3 bases, the J end lost 4 bases, and 7 bases lay between the germline ends. CDR3 in DNA: TGCAGCGTTGAGGTGAGGTACAATGAGCAGTTCTTC. It translates to CSVEVRYNEQFF.

The chain uses TRBV30 and TRBJ1-1; unclear D gene. Trimming shortened V by 4 bases and J by 0 bases, and 9 bases separated the two germline ends. This CDR3 has 13 residues. Per germline, CDR1 GTSNPN and CDR2 SVGIG (reference sequence). CDR3 region: CAWNRVMNTEAFF. In nucleotides, the CDR3 is TGTGCCTGGAATCGCGTTATGAACACTGAAGCTTTCTTT.

This clone was detected only a few times. The chain couples TRBV6-1 to TRBJ1-4, with D possibly matching TRBD1 (6 bases). The CDR3 has 16 residues. Germline assignment: CDR1 MNHNS and CDR2 SASEGT. With 0 bases removed from V and 3 bases from J, the gap between germline ends came to 11 bases. Here the CDR3 DNA reads TGTGCCAGCAGTGAAGCCCCCAGGGGAGCTAATGAAAAACTGTTTTTT. This translates into CASSEAPRGANEKLFF.

The chain is built from TRBV7-2 and TRBJ2-3, with 9 bases that match TRBD2. The CDR3 runs to 16 residues. Germline V gene data show CDR1 as SGHTA and CDR2 as FQGNSA. V gave up 4 bases and J gave up 7 bases; unmatched junction bases: 12. The CDR3 sequence is CASSSLGGGAGYTQYF. CDR3 nucleotides: TGTGCCAGCAGCTCATTAGGCGGGGGGGCCGGATATACGCAGTATTTT.

In its sample, this clone was seen a few times. The V gene is TRBV6-5, the J gene TRBJ1-4; a possible D gene is TRBD1 (6 bases). The ends were cut back, 4 bases at V and 0 bases at J, with 6 bases in the middle. The length of the CDR3 is 14 residues. From germline, CDR1 is MNHEY and CDR2 SVGAGI. The CDR3 loop is CASSWDTTNEKLFF. For the CDR3, the DNA is TGTGCCAGCAGTTGGGACACAACTAATGAAAAACTGTTTTTT.

The chain carries TRBV2 and TRBJ2-1; TRBD1 aligns across 7 bases. This CDR3 comprises 15 residues. Germline values: CDR1 SNHLY, CDR2 FYNNEI. V shed 6 bases and J 7 bases; nucleotides not matched to a gene: 12. The DNA of the CDR3 is TGTGCCAGCAGAACCGGGACAGTCGCTACGAATGAGCAGTTCTTC. It translates to CASRTGTVATNEQFF.

This chain links TRBV5-1 with TRBJ2-5, with 9 bases fitting TRBD1. CDR1 and CDR2 (germline): SGHRS, YFSETQ. The CDR3 is 19 amino acids. The trim removed 0 bases at V and 6 bases at J, leaving 18 bases unmatched. The CDR3 DNA sequence: TGCGCCAGCAGCTTGGCCCCCGGGACAGGGACATCTGAGAGAAAGACCCAGTACTTC. Protein: CASSLAPGTGTSERKTQYF.

The V gene is TRBV4-1, the J gene TRBJ2-7; 8 bases align to TRBD1. The CDR3 is 15 residues long. With 0 bases clipped from V and 1 base from J, the junction kept 2 bases outside the gene matches. The germline V gene has CDR1 MGHRA and CDR2 YSYEKL. CDR3 sequence: CASSQDRQGSYEQYF. The CDR3 region has the DNA TGCGCCAGCAGCCAAGATCGACAGGGGTCCTACGAGCAGTACTTC.

The rearrangement joins TRBV5-1 to TRBJ2-5, with D perhaps matching TRBD1 (5 bases). This CDR3 comprises 14 residues. V was cut by 0 bases and J by 5 bases, with 11 bases left in between. Per germline, CDR1 SGHRS and CDR2 YFSETQ. The CDR3: CASSLDGARETQYF. The DNA for the CDR3 is TGCGCCAGCAGCTTGGATGGGGCTCGGGAGACCCAGTACTTC.

The chain employs TRBV7-8 and TRBJ2-5, with a weak D call TRBD2 (6 bases). V shed 0 bases and J shed 1 base, with 15 bases lying between them. Germline V gene sequence: CDR1 SGHVS, CDR2 FQNEAQ. The CDR3 extends over 17 amino acids. The CDR3 loop reads CASSLARGLQFQETQYF. Written as DNA, the CDR3 is TGTGCCAGCAGCTTAGCGCGTGGACTACAGTTCCAAGAGACCCAGTACTTC.

This chain joins TRBV12-5 and TRBJ2-5, with 7 bases aligning to TRBD1. V shed 1 base, J shed 5 bases, and the junction held 1 base outside the gene matches. The germline V gene has CDR1 LGHNT and CDR2 FRNRAP. CDR3 length: 13 residues. Here the CDR3 DNA reads TGTGCTAGTGGTTTGGAGACAGGGGAGACCCAGTACTTC. It is translated as CASGLETGETQYF.

The rearrangement links TRBV6-2 or TRBV6-3 to TRBJ2-3, with TRBD2 matching over 11 bases. Trimming cost V 4 bases and J 1 base; bases outside gene matches: 4. This CDR3 is 16 amino acids long. Germline lookup yields CDR1 MNHEY and CDR2 SVGEGT. The CDR3 region is CASSWTSGSRTDTQYF. DNA of the CDR3: TGTGCCAGCAGTTGGACTAGCGGGTCCCGCACAGATACGCAGTATTTT.

V gene TRBV6-4 combines with J gene TRBJ2-1; D not certain. The V end was cut by 5 bases, the J end by 2 bases, with 13 bases between. CDR1 is MRHNA, CDR2 SNTAGT, per germline. This CDR3 spans 15 amino acids. The CDR3 spells CASSPSGRTYNEQFF. CDR3 nucleotide sequence: TGTGCCAGCAGTCCCTCGGGTAGGACCTACAATGAGCAGTTCTTC.

By share, this clone ranks as medium-sized. This chain connects TRBV2 to TRBJ2-1; 15 nucleotides agree with TRBD2. The CDR3 totals 20 residues. After removal of 4 bases from V and 8 bases from J, the junction contained 18 bases not matched to a gene. Germline CDR1 SNHLY, CDR2 FYNNEI. This chain's CDR3 is CASSGLKGLAGGQSDDEQFF. The DNA for the CDR3 is TGTGCCAGCAGTGGGCTAAAGGGACTAGCGGGGGGACAGAGCGATGATGAGCAGTTCTTC.

The CDR3, as DNA: TGTGCCAGCAGCTTAGGTAGCGGAATAATCTACGAGCAGTACTTC. Translating gives CASSLGSGIIYEQYF. The J gene is TRBJ2-7, the V gene TRBV7-2; tentatively, D is TRBD2 (6 bases). Trimming left V 1 base short and J 3 bases short, with 13 bases between. The CDR3 is 15 amino acids. Germline-derived CDR1 and CDR2 are SGHTA and FQGNSA. Complete variable domain (other parts from reference TRBV7-2 and TRBJ2-7): GAGVSQSPSNKVTEKGKDVELRCDPISGHTALYWYRQSLGQGLEFLIYFQGNSAPDKSGLPSDRFSAERTGGSVSTLTIQRTQQEDSAVYLCASSLGSGIIYEQYFGPGTRLTVT.

The chain has TRBV12-5 and TRBJ2-5; D might be TRBD2 (5 bases). The germline gives CDR1 LGHNT, CDR2 FRNRAP. There are 15 residues in the CDR3. Deletions cut 3 bases from V and 7 bases from J, with 18 bases between. Here the CDR3 DNA reads TGTGCTAGTGGTTTCGTAGAGGGTCCCGGAGGGACCCAGTACTTC. It codes for CASGFVEGPGGTQYF.

The chain employs TRBV2 and TRBJ2-7; TRBD2 matches 7 bases. Looked up from germline, CDR1 is SNHLY and CDR2 is FYNNEI. V lost 4 bases, J lost 7 bases, and 13 bases stayed unmatched. CDR3 length: 15 amino acids. CDR3 nucleotide sequence: TGTGCCAGCAGTGTTCGACTAGCAGGTGGAGGTGAGCAGTACTTC. Translating it yields CASSVRLAGGGEQYF.

V and J are TRBV24-1 and TRBJ1-2; perhaps TRBD1 as D (6 bases). Germline-derived CDR1 and CDR2 are KGHDR and SFDVKD. There are 13 residues in the CDR3. Trimming pared 9 bases from V and 7 bases from J, leaving 17 bases between. In nucleotides, the CDR3 is TGTGCCACCGGGGACACCCGAACTCCTGGCTACACCTTC. Protein sequence: CATGDTRTPGYTF.